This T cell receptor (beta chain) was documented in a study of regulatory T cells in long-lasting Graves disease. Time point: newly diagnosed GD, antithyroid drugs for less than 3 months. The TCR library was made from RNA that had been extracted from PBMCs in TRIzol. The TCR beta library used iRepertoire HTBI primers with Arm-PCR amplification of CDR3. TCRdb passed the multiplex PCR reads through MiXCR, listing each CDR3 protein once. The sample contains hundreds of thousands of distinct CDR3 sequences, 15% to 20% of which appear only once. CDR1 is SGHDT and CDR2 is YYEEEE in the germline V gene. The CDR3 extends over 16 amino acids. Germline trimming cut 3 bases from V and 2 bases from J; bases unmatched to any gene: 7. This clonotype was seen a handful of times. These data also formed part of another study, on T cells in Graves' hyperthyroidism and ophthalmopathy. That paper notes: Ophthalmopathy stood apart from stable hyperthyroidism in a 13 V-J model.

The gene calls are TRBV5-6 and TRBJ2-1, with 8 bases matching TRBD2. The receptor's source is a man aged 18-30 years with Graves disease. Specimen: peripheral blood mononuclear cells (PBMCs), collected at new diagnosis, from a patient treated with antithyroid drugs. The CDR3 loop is CASSSGGREAYNEQFF. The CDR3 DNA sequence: TGTGCCAGCAGCTCTGGGGGGCGGGAGGCCTACAATGAGCAGTTCTTC.